The 2 T cell receptor beta chains in this list originate from one sample, sequenced in a study of tumor-infiltrating lymphocytes in primary liver carcinoma. DNA and RNA were both co-extracted from 20-30 mg of bulk tissue that had not been sorted. TCR beta cDNA came from about 450 ng total RNA, primed with a constant-region primer. Nested multiplex PCR, run for three rounds with slightly modified ARM-PCR, yielded TCR beta libraries. PCR rounds one and two used TRBV1-TRBV30 forward primers with a C-beta reverse primer for 10 cycles each. TCRdb analysed the multiplex PCR reads with MiXCR anew, one entry per CDR3 protein. The profile covers 100,000 or so distinct CDR3 sequences, with approximately 82% appearing a single time and approximately 18% taken by the ten largest. Sequencing used liver tumor tissue from sampling region 3. Sample subset: tumor region T3, left-lateral pole. The receptors were sampled from a man aged 40-49 years with primary liver carcinoma and hepatitis B virus infection.

This clonotype has more than one count but fewer than ten. One end of the junction does not line up with germline, which may come from a read error. V usage is TRBV5-5 and J usage is TRBJ1-5; perhaps TRBD1 as D (6 bases). The CDR3 is 14 amino acids. Germline V gene sequence: CDR1 SGHKS, CDR2 YYEKEE (reference sequence). Here the CDR3 DNA reads TGTGTCAGCAGTAGCGGGGGGGCAGGTCAGCCCCAGCATTTT. This codes for CVSSSGGAGQPQHF. The full variable domain, rest sourced from reference TRBV5-5 and TRBJ1-5, is DAGVTQSPTHLIKTRGQQVTLRCSPISGHKSVSWYQQVLGQGPQFIFQYYEKEERGRGNFPDRFSARQFPNYSSELNVNALLLGDSALYLCVSSSGGAGQPQHFGDGTRLSIL.

Regarding this clonotype: A junction boundary mismatches the germline segment, possibly from a read error. The rearrangement joins TRBV6-6 to TRBJ2-1; the D is unclear. CDR3 length: 16 amino acids. Germline CDR1 is MNHNY and CDR2 is SVGAGI (reference sequence). CDR3: CPSSDLIGIRNNEQFF. In DNA, the CDR3 is TGTCCCAGCAGTGACCTTATTGGGATTCGGAACAATGAGCAGTTCTTC.